The clone carrying this TCR beta chain was recorded once. Its antigen is unidentified. The junction departs from germline at one end; a sequencing error may be responsible. No cell sorting was done before RNA was extracted from the tissue. More than 3 cm separated this lung sample from the edge of the tumor. The germline gives CDR1 MNHNS, CDR2 SASEGT. CDR3 size: 16 residues. TCRbeta libraries were built with three rounds of nested PCR, modified from ARM-PCR. TCRdb re-called the multiplex PCR reads with MiXCR, one entry per CDR3 protein. Of approximately 47,000 distinct CDR3 sequences in the sample, about 68% were seen once. This record comes from a study of tumor and adjacent non-tumor tissue in lung cancer. Notes on the study in general: Compared with tumor, normal lung showed significantly lower TCR diversity. Tumor TCR diversity, when higher, was linked to shorter survival.

V usage is TRBV6-1 and J usage is TRBJ1-5; D is possibly TRBD1 (6 bases). The clonotype originates from a woman in her sixties or seventies with non-small cell lung cancer. Sample: distant non-tumor lung tissue. CDR3 DNA sequence: TGTGTCAGCAGTGACCGCTTTGACAGGTTGAGTCAGCCCCGGCATTTT. Translating gives CVSSDRFDRLSQPRHF.